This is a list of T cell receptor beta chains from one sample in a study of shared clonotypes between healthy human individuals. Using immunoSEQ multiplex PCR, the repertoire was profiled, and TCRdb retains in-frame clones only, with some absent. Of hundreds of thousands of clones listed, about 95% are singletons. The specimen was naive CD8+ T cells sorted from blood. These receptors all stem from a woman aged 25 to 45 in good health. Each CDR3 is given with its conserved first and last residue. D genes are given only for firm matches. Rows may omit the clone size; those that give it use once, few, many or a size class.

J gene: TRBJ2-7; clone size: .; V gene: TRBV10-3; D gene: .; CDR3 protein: CAISEGQSYEQYF; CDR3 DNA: TGTGCCATCAGTGAGGGGCAGAGCTACGAGCAGTACTTC
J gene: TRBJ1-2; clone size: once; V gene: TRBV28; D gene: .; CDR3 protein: CASSFGGDHGYTF; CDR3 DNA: TGTGCCAGCAGTTTTGGGGGGGACCATGGCTACACCTTC
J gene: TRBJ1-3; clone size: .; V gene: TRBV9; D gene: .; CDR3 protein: CASSVGTEGDTIYF; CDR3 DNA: TGTGCCAGCAGCGTAGGGACAGAAGGGGACACCATATATTTT
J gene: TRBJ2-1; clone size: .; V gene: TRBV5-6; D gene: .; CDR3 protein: CASSLQDYYNEQFF; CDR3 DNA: TGTGCCAGCAGCTTACAGGATTACTACAATGAGCAGTTCTTC
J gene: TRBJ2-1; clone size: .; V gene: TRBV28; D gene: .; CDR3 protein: CASSTSVDTTVWFEQFF; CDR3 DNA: TGTGCCAGCAGTACAAGCGTGGACACAACGGTCTGGTTCGAGCAGTTCTTC
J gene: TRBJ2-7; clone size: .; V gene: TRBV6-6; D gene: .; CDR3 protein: CASSIAASYYEQYF; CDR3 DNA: TGTGCCAGCAGTATCGCAGCGAGTTACTACGAGCAGTACTTC
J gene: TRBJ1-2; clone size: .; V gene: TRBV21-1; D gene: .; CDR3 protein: CASSKRQGIRRGYTF; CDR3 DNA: TGTGCCAGCAGCAAAAGGCAGGGGATTCGTCGTGGCTACACCTTC
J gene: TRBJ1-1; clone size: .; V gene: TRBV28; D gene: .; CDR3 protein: CASSWGVRDEAFF; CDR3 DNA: TGTGCCAGCAGCTGGGGGGTGCGCGATGAAGCTTTCTTT
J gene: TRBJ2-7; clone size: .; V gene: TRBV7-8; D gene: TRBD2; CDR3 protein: CASSPRTSGYEQYF; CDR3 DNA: TGTGCCAGCAGCCCGAGGACTAGCGGCTACGAGCAGTACTTC
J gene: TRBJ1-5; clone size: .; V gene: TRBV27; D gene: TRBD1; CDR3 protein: CASSWISPTGVGNQPQHF; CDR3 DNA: TGTGCCAGCAGTTGGATCAGCCCAACAGGGGTGGGCAATCAGCCCCAGCATTTT
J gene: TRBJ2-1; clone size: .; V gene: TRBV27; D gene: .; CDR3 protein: CASRLVVASYNEQFF; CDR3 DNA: TGTGCCAGCAGACTAGTGGTTGCGAGCTACAATGAGCAGTTCTTC
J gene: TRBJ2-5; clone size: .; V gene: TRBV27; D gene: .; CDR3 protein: CASSFAFNQETQYF; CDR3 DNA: TGTGCCAGCAGTTTTGCCTTCAACCAAGAGACCCAGTACTTC
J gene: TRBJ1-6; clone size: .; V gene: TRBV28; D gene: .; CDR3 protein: CASSFRPNSPLHF; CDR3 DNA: TGTGCCAGCAGTTTCCGACCGAATTCACCCCTCCACTTT
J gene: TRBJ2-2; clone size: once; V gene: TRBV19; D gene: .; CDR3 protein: CASSISAAWSGTGELFF; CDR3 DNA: TGTGCCAGTAGTATAAGCGCGGCCTGGAGTGGTACCGGGGAGCTGTTTTTT
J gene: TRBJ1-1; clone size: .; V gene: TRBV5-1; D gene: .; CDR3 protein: CASSLAGQGGRNTEAFF; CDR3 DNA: TGCGCCAGCAGCTTGGCCGGGCAGGGTGGTAGGAACACTGAAGCTTTCTTT
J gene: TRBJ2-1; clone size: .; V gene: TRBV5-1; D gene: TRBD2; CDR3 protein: CASSQGTSGNNEQFF; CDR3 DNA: TGCGCCAGCAGCCAAGGGACTAGCGGGAACAATGAGCAGTTCTTC
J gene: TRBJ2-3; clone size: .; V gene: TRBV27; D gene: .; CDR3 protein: CASSLSGFLVDTQYF; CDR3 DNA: TGTGCCAGCAGTTTATCAGGGTTTCTAGTGGATACGCAGTATTTT
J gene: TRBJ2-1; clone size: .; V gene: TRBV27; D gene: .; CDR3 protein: CASSFRDTDEQFF; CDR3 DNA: TGTGCCAGCAGCTTCAGGGATACCGATGAGCAGTTCTTC
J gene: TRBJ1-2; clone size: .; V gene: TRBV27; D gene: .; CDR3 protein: CASMGRGGTSFGGYTF; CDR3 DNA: TGTGCCAGCATGGGTCGGGGCGGTACTTCTTTTGGTGGCTACACCTTC
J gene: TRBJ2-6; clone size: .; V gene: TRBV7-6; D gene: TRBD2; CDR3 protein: CASSWRTGTSESGANVLTF; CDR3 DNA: TGTGCCAGCAGCTGGAGAACCGGGACTAGCGAATCTGGGGCCAACGTCCTGACTTTC
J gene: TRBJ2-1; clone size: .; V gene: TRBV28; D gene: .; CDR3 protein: CASSLGSSSYNEQFF; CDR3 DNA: TGTGCCAGCAGTTTAGGGTCGAGCTCCTACAATGAGCAGTTCTTC
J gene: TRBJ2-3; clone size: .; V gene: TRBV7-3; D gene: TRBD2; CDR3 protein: CASSKAGGDTQYF; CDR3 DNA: TGTGCCAGCAGTAAGGCGGGGGGAGATACGCAGTATTTT
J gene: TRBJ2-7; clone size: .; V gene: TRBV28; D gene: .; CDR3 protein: CASSLARGWLYEQYF; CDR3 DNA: TGTGCCAGCAGTTTAGCGAGGGGCTGGCTCTACGAGCAGTACTTC
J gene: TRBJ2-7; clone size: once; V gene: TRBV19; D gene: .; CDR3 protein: CASSIGAGTSYSYEQYF; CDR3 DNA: TGTGCCAGTAGTATCGGGGCGGGGACTTCCTATTCCTACGAGCAGTACTTC
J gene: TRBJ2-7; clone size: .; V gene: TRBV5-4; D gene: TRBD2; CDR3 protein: CASSLGLGSYEQYF; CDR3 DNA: TGTGCCAGCAGCTTAGGACTAGGGAGCTACGAGCAGTACTTC
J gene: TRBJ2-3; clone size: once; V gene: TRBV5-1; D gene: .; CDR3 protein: CASSLDANLSPDTQYF; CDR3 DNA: TGCGCCAGCAGCTTGGATGCAAACTTGTCCCCAGATACGCAGTATTTT
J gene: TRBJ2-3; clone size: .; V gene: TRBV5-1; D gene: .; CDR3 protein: CASLFLDTQYF; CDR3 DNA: TGCGCCAGCCTGTTTCTGGATACGCAGTATTTT
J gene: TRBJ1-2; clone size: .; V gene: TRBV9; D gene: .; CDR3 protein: CASSVGGSSNYGYTF; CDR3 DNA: TGTGCCAGCAGCGTTGGCGGTTCCTCTAACTATGGCTACACCTTC
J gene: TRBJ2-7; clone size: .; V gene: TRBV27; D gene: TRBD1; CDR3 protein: CASSLSAGTVSYEQYF; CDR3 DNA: TGTGCCAGCAGTTTATCGGCCGGGACAGTCTCCTACGAGCAGTACTTC
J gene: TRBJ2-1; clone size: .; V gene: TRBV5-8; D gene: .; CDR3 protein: CASFWGGEQFF; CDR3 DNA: TGTGCCAGCTTTTGGGGAGGCGAGCAGTTCTTC
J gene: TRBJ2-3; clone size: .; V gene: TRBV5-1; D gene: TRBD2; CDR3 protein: CASSGIKGLATDTQYF; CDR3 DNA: TGCGCCAGCAGCGGAATAAAGGGACTAGCTACAGATACGCAGTATTTT
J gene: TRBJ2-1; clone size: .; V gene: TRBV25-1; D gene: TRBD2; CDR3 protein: CAVQAGASYNEQFF; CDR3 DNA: TGTGCCGTTCAAGCGGGAGCTTCCTACAATGAGCAGTTCTTC
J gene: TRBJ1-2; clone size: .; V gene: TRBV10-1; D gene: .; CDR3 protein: CASSEQRAYGYTF; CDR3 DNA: TGCGCCAGCAGTGAACAACGTGCCTATGGCTACACCTTC
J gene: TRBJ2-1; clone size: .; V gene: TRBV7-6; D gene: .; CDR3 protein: CASSFKVRGYNEQFF; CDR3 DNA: TGTGCCAGCAGCTTCAAGGTCCGAGGGTACAATGAGCAGTTCTTC
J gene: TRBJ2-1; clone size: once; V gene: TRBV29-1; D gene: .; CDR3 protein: CSAGGGEQFF; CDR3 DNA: TGCAGCGCCGGGGGCGGCGAGCAGTTCTTC
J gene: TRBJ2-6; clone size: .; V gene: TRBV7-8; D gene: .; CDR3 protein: CASSPHRQPSGANVLTF; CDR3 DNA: TGTGCCAGCAGTCCCCACAGACAGCCTTCTGGGGCCAACGTCCTGACTTTC
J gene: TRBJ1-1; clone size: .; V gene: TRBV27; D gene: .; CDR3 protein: CASSLTSMNTEAFF; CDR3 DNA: TGTGCCAGCAGTTTGACGAGTATGAACACTGAAGCTTTCTTT
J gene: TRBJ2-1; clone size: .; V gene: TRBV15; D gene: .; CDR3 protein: CATSSDLEAGGPYNEQFF; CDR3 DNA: TGTGCCACCAGCAGCGACCTTGAAGCGGGTGGGCCCTACAATGAGCAGTTCTTC
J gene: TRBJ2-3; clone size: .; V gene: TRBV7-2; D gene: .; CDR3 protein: CASSLSSADTQYF; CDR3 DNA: TGTGCCAGCAGCCTGAGTAGCGCAGATACGCAGTATTTT
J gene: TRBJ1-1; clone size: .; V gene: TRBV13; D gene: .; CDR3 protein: CASSLGQRNTEAFF; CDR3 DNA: TGTGCCAGCAGCTTAGGACAGAGGAACACTGAAGCTTTCTTT
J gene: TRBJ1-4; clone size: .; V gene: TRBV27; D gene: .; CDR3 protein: CASWGGAELFF; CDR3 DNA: TGTGCCAGCTGGGGGGGCGCAGAACTGTTTTTT
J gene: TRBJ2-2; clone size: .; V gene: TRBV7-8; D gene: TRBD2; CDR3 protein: CASSLGLAGVGTGELFF; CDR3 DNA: TGTGCCAGCAGCTTAGGACTAGCGGGAGTAGGAACCGGGGAGCTGTTTTTT
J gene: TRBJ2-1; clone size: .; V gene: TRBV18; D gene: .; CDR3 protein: CASSPRWSRIYYNEQFF; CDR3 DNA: TGTGCCAGCTCACCACGGTGGTCCCGAATTTACTACAATGAGCAGTTCTTC
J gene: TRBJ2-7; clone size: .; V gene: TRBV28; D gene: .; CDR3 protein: CASIPRGRVYEQYF; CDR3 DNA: TGTGCCAGCATTCCCAGGGGTAGGGTCTACGAGCAGTACTTC
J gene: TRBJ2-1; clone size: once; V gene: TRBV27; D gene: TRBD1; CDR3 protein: CASRTGGTFEQFF; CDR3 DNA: TGTGCCAGTAGGACAGGGGGTACTTTTGAGCAGTTCTTC
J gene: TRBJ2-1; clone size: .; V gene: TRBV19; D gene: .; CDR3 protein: CASSIQGSDYNEQFF; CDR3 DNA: TGTGCCAGTAGTATACAGGGGTCGGACTACAATGAGCAGTTCTTC
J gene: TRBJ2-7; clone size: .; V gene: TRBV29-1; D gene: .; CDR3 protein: CSVRDGEQYF; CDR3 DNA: TGCAGCGTCCGGGACGGCGAACAGTACTTC
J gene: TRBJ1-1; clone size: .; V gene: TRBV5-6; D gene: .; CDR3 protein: CASSLDHTEAFF; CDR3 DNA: TGTGCCAGCAGCTTAGACCACACTGAAGCTTTCTTT
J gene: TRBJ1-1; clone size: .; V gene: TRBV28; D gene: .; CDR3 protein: CASRVRNTEAFF; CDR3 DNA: TGTGCCAGCAGAGTTCGGAACACTGAAGCTTTCTTT
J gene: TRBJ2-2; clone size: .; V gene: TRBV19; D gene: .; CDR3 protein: CATDGTGELFF; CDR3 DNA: TGTGCCACCGATGGGACCGGGGAGCTGTTTTTT
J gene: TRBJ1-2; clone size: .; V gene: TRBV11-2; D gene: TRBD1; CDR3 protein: CASSSGQGARGYTF; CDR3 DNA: TGTGCCAGCAGCTCGGGACAGGGGGCGCGTGGCTACACCTTC
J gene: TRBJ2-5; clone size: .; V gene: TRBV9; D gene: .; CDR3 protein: CASSDPVGGVYEETQYF; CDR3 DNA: TGTGCCAGCAGCGACCCCGTGGGGGGAGTATACGAAGAGACCCAGTACTTC
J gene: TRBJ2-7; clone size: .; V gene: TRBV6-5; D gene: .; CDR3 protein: CASSYFKEQYF; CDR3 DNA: TGTGCCAGCAGTTATTTTAAGGAGCAGTACTTC
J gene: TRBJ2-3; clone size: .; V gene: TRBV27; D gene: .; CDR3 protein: CASSSLDTQYF; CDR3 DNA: TGTGCCAGCAGTTCCCTAGATACGCAGTATTTT
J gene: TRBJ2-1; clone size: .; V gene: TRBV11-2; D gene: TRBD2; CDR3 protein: CASSLGHVSAGGLDEQFF; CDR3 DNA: TGTGCCAGCAGCTTAGGACACGTTTCCGCGGGAGGGCTGGATGAGCAGTTCTTC